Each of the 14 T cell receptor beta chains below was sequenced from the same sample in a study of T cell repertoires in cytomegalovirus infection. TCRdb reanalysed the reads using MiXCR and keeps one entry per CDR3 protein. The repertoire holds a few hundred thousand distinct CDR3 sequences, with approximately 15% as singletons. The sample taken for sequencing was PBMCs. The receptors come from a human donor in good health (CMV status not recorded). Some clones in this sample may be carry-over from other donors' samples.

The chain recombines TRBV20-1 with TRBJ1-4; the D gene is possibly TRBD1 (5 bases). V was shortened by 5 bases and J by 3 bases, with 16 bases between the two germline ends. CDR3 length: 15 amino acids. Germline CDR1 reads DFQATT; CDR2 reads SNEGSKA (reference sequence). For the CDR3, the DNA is TGCAGTGCTTCGCCCCCGGGGACCTCTAATGAAAAACTGTTTTTT. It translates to CSASPPGTSNEKLFF.

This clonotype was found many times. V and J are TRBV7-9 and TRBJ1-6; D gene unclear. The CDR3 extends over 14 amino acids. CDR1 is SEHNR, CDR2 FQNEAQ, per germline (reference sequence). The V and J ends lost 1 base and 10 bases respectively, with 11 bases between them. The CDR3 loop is CASSLDPNTSPLHF. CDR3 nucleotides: TGTGCCAGCAGCTTAGACCCAAATACGTCACCCCTCCACTTT.

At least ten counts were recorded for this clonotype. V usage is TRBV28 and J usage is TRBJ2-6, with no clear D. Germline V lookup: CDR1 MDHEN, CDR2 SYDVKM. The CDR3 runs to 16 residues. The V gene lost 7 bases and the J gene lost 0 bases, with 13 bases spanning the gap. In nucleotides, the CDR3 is TGTGCCAGCACAAACGGACGGAACTCTGGGGCCAACGTCCTGACTTTC. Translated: CASTNGRNSGANVLTF.

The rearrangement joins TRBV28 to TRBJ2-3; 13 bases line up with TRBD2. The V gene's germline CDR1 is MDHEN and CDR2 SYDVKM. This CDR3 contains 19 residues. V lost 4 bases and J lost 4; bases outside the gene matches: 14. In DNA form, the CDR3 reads TGTGCCAGCAGTTCACACGGACTAGCGGGAGAGAAACATTCAGATACGCAGTATTTT. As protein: CASSSHGLAGEKHSDTQYF. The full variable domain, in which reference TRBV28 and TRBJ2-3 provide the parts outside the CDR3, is DVKVTQSSRYLVKRTGEKVFLECVQDMDHENMFWYRQDPGLGLRLIYFSYDVKMKEKGDIPEGYSVSREKKERFSLILESASTNQTSMYLCASSSHGLAGEKHSDTQYFGPGTRLTVL.

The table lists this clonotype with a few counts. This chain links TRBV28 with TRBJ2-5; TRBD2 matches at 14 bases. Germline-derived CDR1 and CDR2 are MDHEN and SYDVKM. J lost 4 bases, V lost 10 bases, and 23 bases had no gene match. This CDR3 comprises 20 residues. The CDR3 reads CANPDLPGTSGRKVGETQYF. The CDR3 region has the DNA TGTGCCAATCCAGATCTGCCCGGGACTAGCGGGAGAAAGGTTGGAGAGACCCAGTACTTC. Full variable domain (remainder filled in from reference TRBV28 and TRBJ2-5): DVKVTQSSRYLVKRTGEKVFLECVQDMDHENMFWYRQDPGLGLRLIYFSYDVKMKEKGDIPEGYSVSREKKERFSLILESASTNQTSMYLCANPDLPGTSGRKVGETQYFGPGTRLLVL.

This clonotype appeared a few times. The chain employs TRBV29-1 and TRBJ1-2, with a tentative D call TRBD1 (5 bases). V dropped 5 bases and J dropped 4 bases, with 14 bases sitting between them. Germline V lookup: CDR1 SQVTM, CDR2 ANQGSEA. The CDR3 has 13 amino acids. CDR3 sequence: CSVLGGSVYGYTF. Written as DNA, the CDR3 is TGCAGCGTTTTGGGGGGGAGTGTCTATGGCTACACCTTC.

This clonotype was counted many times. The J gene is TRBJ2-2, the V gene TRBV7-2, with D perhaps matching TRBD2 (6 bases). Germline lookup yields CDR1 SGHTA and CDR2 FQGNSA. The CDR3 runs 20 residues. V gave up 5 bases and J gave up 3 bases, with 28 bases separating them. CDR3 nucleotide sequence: TGTGCCAGCAGCCACCTACCGGGAGCGGATTATAGCGTTGACACCGGGGAGCTGTTTTTT. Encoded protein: CASSHLPGADYSVDTGELFF. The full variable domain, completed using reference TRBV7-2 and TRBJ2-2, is GAGVSQSPSNKVTEKGKDVELRCDPISGHTALYWYRQSLGQGLEFLIYFQGNSAPDKSGLPSDRFSAERTGGSVSTLTIQRTQQEDSAVYLCASSHLPGADYSVDTGELFFGEGSRLTVL.

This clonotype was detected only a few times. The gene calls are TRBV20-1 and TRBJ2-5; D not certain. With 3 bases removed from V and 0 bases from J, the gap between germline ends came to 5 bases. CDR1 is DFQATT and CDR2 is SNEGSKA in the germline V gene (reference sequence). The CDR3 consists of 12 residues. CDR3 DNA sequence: TGCAGTGCTAGGGAGTACCAAGAGACCCAGTACTTC. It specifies CSAREYQETQYF.

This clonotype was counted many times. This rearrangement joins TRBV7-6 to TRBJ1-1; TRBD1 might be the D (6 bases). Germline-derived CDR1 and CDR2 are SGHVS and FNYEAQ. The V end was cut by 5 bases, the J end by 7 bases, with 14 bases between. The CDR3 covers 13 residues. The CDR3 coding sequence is TGTGCCAGCAGCGGATCGGACAGCCGTGAAGCTTTCTTT. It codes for CASSGSDSREAFF.

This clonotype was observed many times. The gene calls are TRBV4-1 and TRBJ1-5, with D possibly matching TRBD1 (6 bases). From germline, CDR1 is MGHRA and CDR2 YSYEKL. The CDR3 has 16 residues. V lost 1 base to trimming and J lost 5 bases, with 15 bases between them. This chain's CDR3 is CASSQVNTKGDQPQHF. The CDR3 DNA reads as TGCGCCAGCAGCCAAGTTAATACTAAGGGGGATCAGCCCCAGCATTTT.

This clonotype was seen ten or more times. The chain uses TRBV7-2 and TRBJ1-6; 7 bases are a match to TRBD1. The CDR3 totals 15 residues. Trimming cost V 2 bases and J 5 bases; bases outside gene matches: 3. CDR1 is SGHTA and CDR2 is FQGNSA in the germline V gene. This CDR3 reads CASSLLGQNNSPLHF. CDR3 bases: TGTGCCAGCAGCTTACTGGGACAGAATAATTCACCCCTCCACTTT.

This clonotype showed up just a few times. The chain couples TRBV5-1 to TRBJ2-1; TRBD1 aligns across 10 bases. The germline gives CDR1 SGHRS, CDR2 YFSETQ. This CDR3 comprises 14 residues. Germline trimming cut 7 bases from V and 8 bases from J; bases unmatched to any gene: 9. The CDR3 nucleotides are TGCGCCAGCTTCGAGGGGACAGGGGTCGATGAGCAGTTCTTC. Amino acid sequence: CASFEGTGVDEQFF.

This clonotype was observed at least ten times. This CDR3 is CASSLAEGNQPQHF. As DNA, the CDR3 is TGTGCCAGCAGCTTAGCTGAGGGTAATCAGCCCCAGCATTTT. The V and J genes are TRBV7-8 and TRBJ1-5; no clear D gene. CDR3 length equals 14 residues. Trimming cost V 0 bases and J 4 bases, with 7 bases left between them. Germline V gene data show CDR1 as SGHVS and CDR2 as FQNEAQ.

The CDR3 nucleotides are TGTGCCAGCAGTCGAACAGGGGCCCTCAATGGCTACACCTTC. Its protein is CASSRTGALNGYTF. This chain connects TRBV6-5 to TRBJ1-2; 7 nucleotides line up with TRBD1. The trim removed 5 bases at V and 6 bases at J, leaving 9 bases unmatched. Per the germline V gene, CDR1 is MNHEY and CDR2 is SVGAGI. The CDR3 has 14 residues.